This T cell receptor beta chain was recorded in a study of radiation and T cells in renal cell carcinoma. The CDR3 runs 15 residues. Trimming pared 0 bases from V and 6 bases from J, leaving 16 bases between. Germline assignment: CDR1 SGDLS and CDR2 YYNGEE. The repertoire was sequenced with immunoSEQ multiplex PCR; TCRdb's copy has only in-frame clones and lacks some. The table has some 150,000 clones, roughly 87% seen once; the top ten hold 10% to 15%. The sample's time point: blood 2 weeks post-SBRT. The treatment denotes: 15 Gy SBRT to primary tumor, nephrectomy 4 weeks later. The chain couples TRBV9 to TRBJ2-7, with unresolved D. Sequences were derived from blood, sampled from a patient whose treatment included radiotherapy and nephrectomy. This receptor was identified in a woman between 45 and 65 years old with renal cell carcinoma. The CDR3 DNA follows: TGTGCCAGCAGCGTAGGGGGTGTAACTGGGTCCGAGCAGTACTTC. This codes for CASSVGGVTGSEQYF.